These 4 T cell receptor beta chains share one sample of origin, sequenced in a study of OX40 agonist ivuxolimab in advanced cancers. Assay used: immunoSEQ multiplex PCR; TCRdb lists only in-frame clones, some missing. The sample lists about 34,000 clones; around 79% were seen once. Source: CD4+ or CD8+ T cells sorted from blood, taken in a trial of the OX40 agonist ivuxolimab. The receptor set was obtained from an adult with an advanced solid tumor such as melanoma, head and neck, liver or kidney cancer.

The chain couples TRBV7-6 to TRBJ2-3; D could derive from TRBD1 or TRBD2 (5 bases each). The CDR3 has 14 amino acids. Germline V CDR1 and CDR2: SGHVS, FNYEAQ. V was shortened by 0 bases and J by 7 bases, with 11 bases between the two germline ends. For the CDR3, the DNA is TGTGCCAGCAGCTTAGCGGGGACCGTTTATACGCAGTATTTT. Protein product: CASSLAGTVYTQYF. The whole variable domain, filled in from reference TRBV7-6 and TRBJ2-3, reads GAGVSQSPRYKVTKRGQDVALRCDPISGHVSLYWYRQALGQGPEFLTYFNYEAQQDKSGLPNDRFSAERPEGSISTLTIQRTEQRDSAMYRCASSLAGTVYTQYFGPGTRLTVL.

This CDR3 is CASSPWDRGQGYTF. The CDR3 nucleotides read TGTGCCAGCTCACCATGGGACAGGGGGCAAGGCTACACCTTC. The chain recombines TRBV18 with TRBJ1-2; 12 bases match TRBD1. Germline lookup yields CDR1 KGHSH and CDR2 LQKENI. The junction had 3 bases not matched to a gene; V was cut back by 2 bases and J by 8 bases. The CDR3 has 14 amino acids.

The chain uses TRBV2 and TRBJ2-5, with 11 bases aligning to TRBD1. CDR1 is SNHLY and CDR2 is FYNNEI in the germline V gene. The CDR3 consists of 13 residues. V lost 6 bases to trimming and J lost 5 bases; unmatched junction nucleotides: 2. The CDR3 loop reads CASSGTGGETQYF. CDR3 coding DNA: TGTGCCAGCAGCGGGACAGGGGGGGAGACCCAGTACTTC.

This clone came up a few times. V and J are TRBV9 and TRBJ2-1; TRBD2 matches at 9 bases. Germline V CDR1 and CDR2: SGDLS, YYNGEE. After removal of 0 bases from V and 2 bases from J, the junction contained 3 bases not matched to a gene. This CDR3 region has 16 residues. CDR3 bases: TGTGCCAGCAGCGTAGAGGCGGGGGGGGCCTACAATGAGCAGTTCTTC. It codes for CASSVEAGGAYNEQFF.